These 4 T cell receptor beta chains were all obtained from the same sample, sequenced in a study of T cell repertoires in cytomegalovirus infection. TCRdb itself ran the reads through MiXCR, one entry per CDR3 protein. This sample has roughly 230,000 distinct CDR3 sequences, with over 15% found just once. The sample taken for sequencing was CD8+ T cells from PBMCs. The origin of the receptors is a human donor in good health (CMV status not recorded). Some clones in this sample may be carry-over from other donors' samples.

This clonotype turned up a few times. The chain couples TRBV20-1 to TRBJ2-2, with 11 positions matching TRBD2. The CDR3 consists of 16 residues. Looked up from germline, CDR1 is DFQATT and CDR2 is SNEGSKA (reference sequence). J gave up 2 bases and V 1 base, and 3 bases lay outside the gene matches. CDR3: CSARASGGLNTGELFF. The CDR3 DNA follows: TGCAGTGCTAGAGCTAGCGGGGGGCTTAACACCGGGGAGCTGTTTTTT.

There are a few counts of this clonotype. The chain is built from TRBV20-1 and TRBJ2-7; D gene uncertain. This CDR3 contains 14 residues. Trimming took off 6 bases at V and 2 bases at J, with 17 bases between the two ends. CDR1 and CDR2 from the germline V gene are DFQATT and SNEGSKA (reference sequence). The CDR3 sequence: CSAVPSGSPYEQYF. The CDR3 DNA is TGCAGTGCCGTGCCATCCGGGTCCCCCTACGAGCAGTACTTC.

This clonotype was seen a few times. The chain carries TRBV11-2 and TRBJ2-3; TRBD2 agrees at 8 bases. Germline loops: CDR1 SGHAT, CDR2 FQNNGV. The CDR3 extends over 15 amino acids. The junction had 6 bases not matched to a gene; V was cut back by 7 bases and J by 0 bases. The CDR3 nucleotides are TGTGCCAGCACCGCGGGACTAGGCAGCACAGATACGCAGTATTTT. Its translation is CASTAGLGSTDTQYF.

This clonotype was found many times. The chain joins TRBV4-1 to TRBJ2-1, with 13 bases that match TRBD2. Germline trimming cut 4 bases from V and 9 bases from J; bases unmatched to any gene: 18. The CDR3 has 19 amino acids. Germline assignment: CDR1 MGHRA and CDR2 YSYEKL. CDR3 DNA sequence: TGCGCCAGCAGCCCAACCCCCGGGACTAGCGGGGTTGTGAGTGGTGAGCAGTTCTTC. Encoded protein: CASSPTPGTSGVVSGEQFF.